Sequencing of this T cell receptor (beta chain) was carried out in a study of T cell responses to AZD1222 COVID-19 vaccine. General study findings and limits: Clonal diversity may have been underestimated in mostly white British donors.

The germline CDR1 and CDR2 sequences are DFQATT and SNEGSKA (reference sequence). CDR3 length: 11 residues. Trimming removed 5 bases at V and 7 bases at J, with 11 bases between. About this clone itself: The antigen is undetermined.

Data came from immunoSEQ multiplex PCR; TCRdb stores just in-frame clones and leaves some out. The table lists 150,000 to 200,000 clones, about 91% of them singletons, with approximately 1.1% in the top ten. The sample was peripheral blood, taken 28 days after the second AZD1222 dose. The chain recombines TRBV20-1 with TRBJ1-2; D not certain. This clonotype was sampled from an adult who received the AZD1222 COVID-19 vaccine. As DNA, the CDR3 is TGCAGTGCTGCCGACCCGGGTGGCTACACCTTC. It codes for CSAADPGGYTF.